This T cell receptor beta chain was captured by sequencing in a study of identical twins. TCRdb re-analysed the 5' RACE reads in MiXCR, keeping a single row per CDR3 protein. The table has around 470,000 distinct CDR3 sequences, 13% to 15% seen once; the top ten hold about 0.52%. The CDR3 totals 11 residues. V was cut by 7 bases and J by 5 bases, with 9 bases left in between. On this clonotype: Its cognate antigen is unknown.

Points from the study as a whole: For out-of-frame beta sequences, excess twin sharing was weaker. For cord blood, abundant beta clonotypes had fewer insertions, unlike memory repertoires, which showed none.

This same sample was also taken into another study, of yellow fever vaccine responses in identical twins.

The sample was CD4+ T cells sorted from blood. The receptor was isolated from a woman between 18 and 29 years old in good health. The gene calls are TRBV12-3 or TRBV12-4 and TRBJ2-7; no clear D. The CDR3 sequence: CASTMSHEQYF. The DNA of the CDR3 is TGTGCCAGCACCATGAGCCACGAGCAGTACTTC.